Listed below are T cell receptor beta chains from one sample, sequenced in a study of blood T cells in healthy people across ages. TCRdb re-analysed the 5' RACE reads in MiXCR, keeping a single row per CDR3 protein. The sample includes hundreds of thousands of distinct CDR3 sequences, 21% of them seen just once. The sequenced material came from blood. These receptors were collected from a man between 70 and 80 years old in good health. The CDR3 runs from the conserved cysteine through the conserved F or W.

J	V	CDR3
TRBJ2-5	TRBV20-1	CSAWTGGKETQYF
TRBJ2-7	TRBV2	CASSENRDRGYEQYF
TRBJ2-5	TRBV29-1	CSVTRWGEQYF
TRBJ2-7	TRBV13	CASSFARGRNNEQYF
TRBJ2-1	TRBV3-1	CASSQRGRGEQFF
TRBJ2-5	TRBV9	CASSPNWASMGTQYF
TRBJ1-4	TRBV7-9	CASSYWGTGTEKLFF
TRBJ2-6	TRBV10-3	CAISLGQGARSGANVLTF
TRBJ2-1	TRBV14	CASSQEPGLADNNEQFF
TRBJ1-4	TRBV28	CASSQGDTTNEKLFF
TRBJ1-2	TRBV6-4	CASSDLVPGPNHGYTF
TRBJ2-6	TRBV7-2	CASRTWAARRGISGANVLTF